This T cell receptor (beta chain) was sequenced in a study of blood T cell repertoires in COVID-19. This clone was seen once. In germline, CDR1 is SNHLY, CDR2 FYNNEI. The length of the CDR3 is 15 residues. The V end was cut by 5 bases, the J end by 4 bases, with 12 bases between. Sequencing used immunoSEQ multiplex PCR; TCRdb keeps in-frame clones, though not all of them. The data contain fewer than 70,000 clones, about 80% of them singletons. This TCR came from a man in his thirties or forties with COVID-19, enrolled during active disease. This chain connects TRBV2 to TRBJ1-6; D gene uncertain. The sample taken for sequencing was peripheral blood. DNA of the CDR3: TGTGCCAGCAGTACCGAGAAGTTTTATAATTCACCCCTCCACTTT. Its protein is CASSTEKFYNSPLHF. Full variable domain (outside the CDR3, taken from reference TRBV2 and TRBJ1-6): EPEVTQTPSHQVTQMGQEVILRCVPISNHLYFYWYRQILGQKVEFLVSFYNNEISEKSEIFDDQFSVERPDGSNFTLKIRSTKLEDSAMYFCASSTEKFYNSPLHFGNGTRLTVT.